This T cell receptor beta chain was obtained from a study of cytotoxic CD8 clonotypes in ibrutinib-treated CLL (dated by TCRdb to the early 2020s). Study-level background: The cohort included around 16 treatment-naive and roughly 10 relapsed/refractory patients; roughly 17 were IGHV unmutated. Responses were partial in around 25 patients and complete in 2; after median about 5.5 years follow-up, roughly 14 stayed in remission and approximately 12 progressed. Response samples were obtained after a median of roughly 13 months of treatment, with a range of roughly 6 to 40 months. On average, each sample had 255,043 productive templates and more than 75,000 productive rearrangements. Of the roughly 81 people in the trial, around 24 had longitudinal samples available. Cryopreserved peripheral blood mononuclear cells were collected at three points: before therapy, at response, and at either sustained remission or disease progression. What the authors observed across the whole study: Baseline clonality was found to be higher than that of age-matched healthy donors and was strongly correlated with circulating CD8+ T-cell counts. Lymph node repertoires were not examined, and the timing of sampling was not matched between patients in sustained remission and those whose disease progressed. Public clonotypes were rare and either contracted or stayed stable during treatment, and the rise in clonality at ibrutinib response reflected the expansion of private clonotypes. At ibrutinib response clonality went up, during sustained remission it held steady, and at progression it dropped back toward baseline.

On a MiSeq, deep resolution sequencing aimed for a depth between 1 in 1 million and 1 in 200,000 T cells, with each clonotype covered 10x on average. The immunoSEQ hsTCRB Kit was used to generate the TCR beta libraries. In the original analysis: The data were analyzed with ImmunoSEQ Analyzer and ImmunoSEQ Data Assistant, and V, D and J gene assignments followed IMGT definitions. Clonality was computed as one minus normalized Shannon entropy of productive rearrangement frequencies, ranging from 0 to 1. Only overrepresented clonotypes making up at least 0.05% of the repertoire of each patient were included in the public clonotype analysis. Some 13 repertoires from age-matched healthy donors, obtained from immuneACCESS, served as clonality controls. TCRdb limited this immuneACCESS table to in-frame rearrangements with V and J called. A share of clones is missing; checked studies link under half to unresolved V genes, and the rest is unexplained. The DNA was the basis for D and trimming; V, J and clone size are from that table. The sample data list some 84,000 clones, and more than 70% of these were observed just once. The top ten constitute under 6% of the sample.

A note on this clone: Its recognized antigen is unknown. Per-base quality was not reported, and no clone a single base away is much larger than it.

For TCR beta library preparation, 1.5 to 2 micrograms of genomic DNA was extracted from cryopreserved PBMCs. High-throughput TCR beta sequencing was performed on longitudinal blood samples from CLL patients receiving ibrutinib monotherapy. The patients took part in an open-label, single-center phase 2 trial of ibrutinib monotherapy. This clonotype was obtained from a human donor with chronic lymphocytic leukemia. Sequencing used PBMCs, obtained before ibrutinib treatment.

The CDR3 protein: CASSVSGASREGTTDTQYF. In nucleotides, the sequence is TGTGCCAGCAGCGTATCAGGAGCAAGCAGGGAAGGGACCACAGATACGCAGTATTTT. The sequence joins TRBV9 to TRBJ2-3, with the D call perhaps TRBD1 or TRBD2, as 5 bases match in each case. From the cysteine through the phenylalanine, the CDR3 covers 19 amino acids. Only CDR3 DNA is held: 57 bases, read in frame from base 1. The germline V gene supplies CDR1 SGDLS and CDR2 YYNGEE. Between the V and J ends, shortened by 1 base and 2 bases respectively, the junction contains 23 bases.